The clone carrying this TCR beta chain occurred a few times. Its antigen remains unidentified. TCRdb called the RT-PCR reads again in MiXCR, with one record for every CDR3 protein. The table records roughly 760,000 distinct CDR3 sequences, 20% to 25% of them present only once. This specimen belongs to a study of response to subunit inactivated influenza vaccine. General study points: With each seasonal influenza vaccination, the authors suggested, few new T cells are recruited.

CDR1 and CDR2 from the germline V gene are SGHVS and FNYEAQ. The CDR3 consists of 13 residues. With 4 bases removed from V and 2 bases from J, the gap between germline ends came to 9 bases. This rearrangement joins TRBV7-6 to TRBJ2-7, with D perhaps matching TRBD1 (5 bases). The specimen was PBMCs from blood, collected 5 to 6 days after vaccination. This clonotype was sampled from a man over 45 who received an inactivated influenza vaccine. The CDR3 protein is CASSSGKTYEQYF. Written as DNA, the CDR3 is TGTGCCAGCAGCTCAGGGAAGACCTACGAGCAGTACTTC.